Presented here are 27 T cell receptor beta chains from one specimen sequenced in a study of OX40 agonist ivuxolimab in advanced cancers. TCRdb's copy holds only in-frame clones and misses some; the assay was immunoSEQ multiplex PCR. The sample lists around 7,000 clones, approximately 80% occurring once. The sequences come from CD4+ or CD8+ T cells sorted from blood, collected in a trial of the OX40 agonist ivuxolimab. The receptors stem from an adult with an advanced solid tumor such as melanoma, head and neck, liver or kidney cancer.

This chain joins TRBV7-4 and TRBJ2-7, with 7 bases aligning to TRBD2. The CDR3 runs to 20 residues. V trimming: 1 base; J trimming: 3 bases; junction bases outside the gene matches: 21. Germline CDR1 and CDR2: SGHVT and SQSDAQ. CDR3 region: CASSLGTSRVGVGVDYEQYF. For the CDR3, the DNA is TGTGCCAGCAGCTTAGGGACTAGTAGGGTCGGAGTTGGGGTTGACTACGAGCAGTACTTC.

The rearrangement joins TRBV4-1 to TRBJ1-5; D gene uncertain. Trimming stripped 3 bases from V and 6 bases from J, with 9 bases between. There are 13 residues in the CDR3. Germline CDR1 is MGHRA and CDR2 is YSYEKL. Here the CDR3 reads CASSHPESQPQHF. The CDR3 DNA is TGCGCCAGCAGCCACCCAGAGTCTCAGCCCCAGCATTTT.

This rearrangement joins TRBV12-5 to TRBJ2-7, with D uncertain. Trimming shortened V by 6 bases and J by 2 bases, and 14 bases separated the two germline ends. The CDR3 has 14 residues. In germline, CDR1 is LGHNT, CDR2 FRNRAP. CDR3: CASGSGRGAYEQYF. The CDR3 DNA reads TGTGCTAGTGGATCCGGACGTGGGGCCTACGAGCAGTACTTC.

V and J are TRBV5-1 and TRBJ2-7, with no clear D. Trimming cost V 0 bases and J 0 bases, with 10 bases left between them. The length of the CDR3 is 15 residues. In germline, CDR1 is SGHRS, CDR2 YFSETQ. DNA of the CDR3: TGCGCCAGCAGCTTGGGAGAACTTAGCTCCTACGAGCAGTACTTC. Protein: CASSLGELSSYEQYF.

This clone is a singleton in its sample. The chain joins TRBV13 to TRBJ1-1, with TRBD1 identical over 7 bases. This CDR3 is 17 amino acids long. J gave up 2 bases and V 0 bases, and 9 bases lay outside the gene matches. CDR1 PRHDT and CDR2 FYEKMQ come from the germline V gene (reference sequence). As DNA, the CDR3 is TGTGCCAGCAGCTTAGGCCCTATCAGGACAGGTAACACTGAAGCTTTCTTT. Translation gives CASSLGPIRTGNTEAFF.

The V gene is TRBV6-6, the J gene TRBJ2-4; possibly TRBD1 for D (6 bases). Trimming left V 5 bases short and J 0 bases short, with 11 bases between. The germline gives CDR1 MNHNY, CDR2 SVGAGI (reference sequence). The CDR3 contains 15 residues. CDR3 sequence: CASSGDKQAKNIQYF. The CDR3 DNA follows: TGTGCCAGCAGTGGGGACAAGCAAGCCAAAAACATTCAGTACTTC.

The V call is TRBV7-9, the J call TRBJ2-7; the D is unclear. The CDR3 is made up of 13 amino acids. Germline CDR1 and CDR2: SEHNR and FQNEAQ (reference sequence). With 3 bases removed from V and 2 bases from J, the gap between germline ends came to 8 bases. CDR3 sequence: CASSFLPAYEQYF. DNA of the CDR3: TGTGCCAGCAGCTTTTTGCCAGCCTACGAGCAGTACTTC.

The chain uses TRBV21-1 and TRBJ1-2. TRBV21-1 is a listed pseudogene. The CDR3 is 13 amino acids. The CDR3 region has the DNA TGTGCCAGCAGCAAACTGCCCGTTAATGGCTACACCTTC. It codes for CASSKLPVNGYTF.

The chain couples TRBV9 to TRBJ2-7; weak D call: TRBD2 (6 bases). V was pared by 3 bases and J by 4 bases, with 14 bases between. The CDR3 is 14 amino acids. Germline assignment: CDR1 SGDLS and CDR2 YYNGEE. CDR3 in amino acids: CASSAEGRFYEQYF. CDR3 nucleotide sequence: TGTGCCAGCAGCGCAGAGGGGAGGTTTTACGAGCAGTACTTC.

The genes are TRBV4-3 and TRBJ1-6; 8 nucleotides line up with TRBD1. Germline assignment: CDR1 LGHNA and CDR2 YSLEER. J lost 10 bases, V lost 4 bases, and 6 bases had no gene match. The length of the CDR3 is 14 residues. The chain's CDR3 is CASSPGTGYSPLHF. CDR3 DNA sequence: TGCGCCAGCAGCCCCGGGACAGGTTACTCACCCCTCCACTTT.

This clone was picked up a small number of times. The chain uses TRBV6-4 and TRBJ2-5; 9 bases agree with TRBD1. V lost 5 bases, J lost 3 bases, and 10 bases stayed unmatched. The length of the CDR3 is 16 residues. CDR1 is MRHNA, CDR2 SNTAGT, per germline. CDR3 nucleotides: TGTGCCAGCAGTCCAACCCCTGGACAGGGGAAAGAGACCCAGTACTTC. Protein sequence: CASSPTPGQGKETQYF.

The rearrangement uses TRBV27 and TRBJ1-1; TRBD1 might be the D (6 bases). The CDR3 loop spans 16 amino acids. CDR1 is MNHEY, CDR2 SMNVEV, per germline (reference sequence). Trimming took off 3 bases at V and 5 bases at J, with 19 bases between the two ends. The CDR3 spells CASSFVLRGIWTEAFF. The CDR3 nucleotides are TGTGCCAGCAGTTTCGTTCTCAGGGGCATTTGGACTGAAGCTTTCTTT.

The gene calls are TRBV16 and TRBJ1-2; weak D call: TRBD1 (6 bases). V was pared by 2 bases and J by 4 bases, with 14 bases between. This CDR3 spans 15 amino acids. CDR1 is KGHSY and CDR2 is FQNENV in the germline V gene. The CDR3 DNA follows: TGTGCCAGCAGCCAACCCCCGACAGGCTTCTATGGCTACACCTTC. Encoded protein: CASSQPPTGFYGYTF.

The chain combines TRBV15 with TRBJ1-4, with a weak D call TRBD1 (6 bases). Germline V CDR1 and CDR2: LNHNV, YYDKDF (reference sequence). The CDR3 has 15 residues. Trimming took off 1 base at V and 6 bases at J, with 12 bases between the two ends. CDR3 protein: CATSRVNRADEKLFF. The CDR3 bases are TGTGCCACCAGCAGAGTAAACAGGGCGGATGAAAAACTGTTTTTT.

A few counts support this clone. The V gene is TRBV9, the J gene TRBJ2-1, with D possibly being TRBD2 (6 bases). The CDR3 runs 14 residues. Germline V gene lookup returns CDR1 SGDLS and CDR2 YYNGEE. With 4 bases removed from V and 9 bases from J, the gap between germline ends came to 17 bases. The CDR3 loop reads CASSPRTGVSEQFF. Written as DNA, the CDR3 is TGTGCCAGCAGCCCGCGCACGGGGGTGAGTGAGCAGTTCTTC.

J is TRBJ2-7 and V is TRBV27, with D perhaps TRBD2 (5 bases). CDR1 is MNHEY, CDR2 SMNVEV, per germline (reference sequence). The CDR3 length is 10 residues. Trimming left V 9 bases short and J 3 bases short, with 6 bases between. Here the CDR3 DNA reads TGTGCCAGTGGACTCTACGAGCAGTACTTC. This sequence encodes CASGLYEQYF.

This clone was seen only once. CDR3 DNA sequence: TGTGCCAGCAGCCATTTTAGCTCCTATAATTCACCCCTCCACTTT. The encoded protein is CASSHFSSYNSPLHF. This rearrangement joins TRBV5-8 to TRBJ1-6; D gene unclear. This CDR3 has 15 residues. Germline CDR1 reads SGHTS; CDR2 reads YDEGEE. Trimming removed 4 bases at V and 0 bases at J, with 8 bases between.

The CDR3 DNA sequence: TGTGCCAGCAGCTTAAAGGTCCGAGACATTCAGTACTTC. This translates into CASSLKVRDIQYF. This chain joins TRBV7-3 and TRBJ2-4; D not certain. CDR3 length: 13 residues. The V gene lost 1 base and the J gene lost 8 bases, with 9 bases spanning the gap. The germline CDR1 and CDR2 sequences are SGHTA and FQGTGA. Together with reference TRBV7-3 and TRBJ2-4, the CDR3 gives the full variable domain: GAGVSQTPSNKVTEKGKYVELRCDPISGHTALYWYRQSLGQGPEFLIYFQGTGAADDSGLPNDRFFAVRPEGSVSTLKIQRTERGDSAVYLCASSLKVRDIQYFGAGTRLSVL.

This sequence joins TRBV25-1 and TRBJ2-1; 7 bases match TRBD2. J gave up 9 bases and V 4 bases, and 9 bases lay outside the gene matches. In germline, CDR1 is MGHDK, CDR2 SYGVNS. The CDR3 is 14 amino acids. The CDR3 bases are TGTGCCAGCAGTGGACTAGCTTTCATGAGTGAGCAGTTCTTC. Amino acids: CASSGLAFMSEQFF.

This clone was observed a few times. The chain links TRBV4-3 to TRBJ2-3; 15 bases are a match to TRBD2. CDR3 length: 18 residues. Per germline, CDR1 LGHNA and CDR2 YSLEER. With 4 bases clipped from V and 6 bases from J, the junction kept 11 bases outside the gene matches. CDR3 DNA sequence: TGCGCCAGCAGCCTCTCGGACCGGACTAGCGGGGGGGCGGATACGCAGTATTTT. Translation gives CASSLSDRTSGGADTQYF.

The chain has TRBV6-4 and TRBJ2-3; 7 bases map to TRBD2. The J segment lost 5 bases and the V segment lost 3 bases, leaving 2 bases of the junction unmatched. The CDR3 runs to 13 residues. The germline gives CDR1 MRHNA, CDR2 SNTAGT. For the CDR3, the DNA is TGTGCCAGCAGTGAACGGGGGGAAGATACGCAGTATTTT. Encoded protein: CASSERGEDTQYF.

The rearrangement uses TRBV4-2 and TRBJ2-7; a possible D gene is TRBD2 (6 bases). Gene TRBJ2-5 matches the end of the DNA better, so the J call may be wrong. Germline loops: CDR1 LGHNA, CDR2 YNFKEQ. The CDR3 is 15 residues long. CDR3 sequence reads: CASSQARGTQETQYF. The CDR3 DNA follows: TGTGCCAGCAGCCAGGCACGGGGGACCCAAGAGACCCAGTACTTC.

This clone is deemed medium-sized. The gene calls are TRBV6-4 and TRBJ2-1; 7 positions match TRBD2. Per the germline V gene, CDR1 is MRHNA and CDR2 is SNTAGT. The CDR3 is 15 amino acids. V lost 2 bases to trimming and J lost 4 bases; unmatched junction nucleotides: 5. CDR3 in amino acids: CASSDGGGEYNEQFF. As DNA, the CDR3 is TGTGCCAGCAGTGACGGCGGGGGAGAATACAATGAGCAGTTCTTC.

The chain recombines TRBV19 with TRBJ2-7; 12 bases line up with TRBD1. This CDR3 region has 14 residues. V lost 8 bases to trimming and J lost 5 bases; unmatched junction nucleotides: 7. Germline V lookup: CDR1 LNHDA, CDR2 SQIVND (reference sequence). In nucleotides, the CDR3 is TGTGCCAGTGAATCCGGGACAGGGGGCAACGAGCAGTACTTC. Encoded protein: CASESGTGGNEQYF.

The chain links TRBV6-6 to TRBJ2-7, with TRBD2 as a possible D gene (5 bases). This CDR3 comprises 13 residues. V lost 0 bases to trimming and J lost 6 bases, with 9 bases between them. Germline V gene lookup returns CDR1 MNHNY and CDR2 SVGAGI (reference sequence). The CDR3 spells CASSYSEAVEQYF. The CDR3 DNA sequence: TGTGCCAGCAGTTACTCGGAAGCGGTCGAGCAGTACTTC.

As concerns this clone: Within the sample, other DNA sequences also encode this same CDR3. The V and J genes are TRBV4-3 and TRBJ1-3; D unclear. Germline V gene data show CDR1 as LGHNA and CDR2 as YSLEER. V lost 1 base, J lost 0 bases, and 4 bases lay in between. The CDR3 runs 14 residues. This chain's CDR3 is CASSQGDSGNTIYF. DNA of the CDR3: TGCGCCAGCAGCCAAGGAGACTCTGGAAACACCATATATTTT.

Only a few counts were recorded for this clone. The rearrangement uses TRBV9 and TRBJ2-2; 14 positions agree with TRBD2. Trimming removed 3 bases from V and 2 bases from J; junction bases left unmatched: 9. Germline V gene data show CDR1 as SGDLS and CDR2 as YYNGEE. This CDR3 comprises 19 residues. The CDR3 protein is CASSAPAGTSGSNTGELFF. The CDR3 DNA sequence: TGTGCCAGCAGCGCCCCCGCAGGGACTAGCGGGAGTAACACCGGGGAGCTGTTTTTT.